The 17 T cell receptor beta chains below were found in one sample sequenced in a study of cytomegalovirus exposure and HLA in healthy donors (dated by TCRdb to about 2017). Library preparation used the immunoSEQ multiplex PCR assay. A mixture of 60 forward primers for TCR Vbeta segments and 13 reverse primers for TCR Jbeta segments was used in the multiplex PCR. TCRdb took this table from immuneACCESS and kept in-frame rearrangements with V and J called. Such tables lack part of the clones; where checked against another copy, unresolved V genes explain under half of the gap, and the rest is unexplained. For this sample there are 150,000 or so clones; around three quarters appear just once. Around 4.1% of the sample lies in the top ten. Sequenced: PBMCs. All receptors derive from a middle-aged woman in good health and CMV-seronegative.

The genes are TRBV4-1 and TRBJ2-4, with TRBD2 identical over 7 bases. The junction had 4 bases not matched to a gene; V was cut back by 1 base and J by 7 bases. Germline V gene data show CDR1 as MGHRA and CDR2 as YSYEKL. The CDR3 is 14 residues long. CDR3 nucleotides: TGCGCCAGCAGCCAAGCGGGACTATCGAACATTCAGTACTTC. Translating gives CASSQAGLSNIQYF.

The J gene is TRBJ1-2, the V gene TRBV6-5; D is undetermined. CDR1 is MNHEY, CDR2 SVGAGI, per germline. The length of the CDR3 is 13 residues. V was shortened by 5 bases and J by 4 bases, with 11 bases between the two germline ends. CDR3: CASSPTVIYGYTF. In DNA form, the CDR3 reads TGTGCCAGCAGTCCTACGGTGATCTATGGCTACACCTTC.

This clone was recorded a few times. V and J are TRBV9 and TRBJ1-2; D is uncertain. The CDR3 consists of 12 residues. V was pared by 0 bases and J by 6 bases, with 6 bases between. Germline CDR1 SGDLS, CDR2 YYNGEE. The CDR3 DNA follows: TGTGCCAGCAGCGTAGTCCGGGATGGCTACACCTTC. This translates into CASSVVRDGYTF.

J is TRBJ1-2 and V is TRBV4-1; D ambiguous. The V gene's germline CDR1 is MGHRA and CDR2 YSYEKL. The CDR3 is made up of 12 amino acids. Trimming took off 4 bases at V and 8 bases at J, with 11 bases between the two ends. The CDR3 reads CASSPGVSGYTF. The CDR3 nucleotides read TGCGCCAGCAGCCCCGGTGTATCCGGCTACACCTTC.

V usage is TRBV10-3 and J usage is TRBJ1-2, with D possibly being TRBD1 (5 bases). This CDR3 region has 13 residues. V was trimmed by 0 bases and J by 6 bases, leaving 8 bases between them. Germline loops: CDR1 ENHRY, CDR2 SYGVKD. This chain's CDR3 is CAISESEGNGYTF. For the CDR3, the DNA is TGTGCCATCAGTGAGTCGGAGGGGAATGGCTACACCTTC.

The sample holds a few counts of this clone. The chain recombines TRBV2 with TRBJ1-3, with 9 nucleotides matching TRBD1. Germline values: CDR1 SNHLY, CDR2 FYNNEI. With V trimmed by 1 base and J by 2 bases, 6 bases remained unmatched. The CDR3 covers 17 residues. The CDR3 coding sequence is TGTGCCAGCAGTGAAGGACGGACAGGGGAAGCTGGAAACACCATATATTTT. As protein: CASSEGRTGEAGNTIYF.

V gene TRBV19 combines with J gene TRBJ1-5, with 8 nucleotides matching TRBD1. CDR3 length: 15 residues. The J segment lost 2 bases and the V segment lost 6 bases, leaving 6 bases of the junction unmatched. Germline CDR1 LNHDA, CDR2 SQIVND (reference sequence). The CDR3 DNA follows: TGTGCCAGTAGAGACAGGGGCAAGGGCAATCAGCCCCAGCATTTT. Its protein product is CASRDRGKGNQPQHF.

The table lists this clone with a few counts. The DNA for the CDR3 is TGCAGCGTTGGTTTCAGGGTCACTGAAGCTTTCTTT. Translation: CSVGFRVTEAFF. This chain joins TRBV29-1 and TRBJ1-1; D is possibly TRBD1 (5 bases). V was clipped by 4 bases and J by 4 bases, with 10 bases between them. The CDR3 covers 12 residues. Germline CDR1 is SQVTM and CDR2 is ANQGSEA.

J is TRBJ1-2 and V is TRBV30; D is unresolved. CDR1 is GTSNPN, CDR2 SVGIG, per germline (reference sequence). The CDR3 spans 14 residues. Trimming stripped 1 base from V and 2 bases from J, with 11 bases between. The CDR3 DNA sequence: TGTGCCTGGAGTGCCCGAGTATCCAACTATGGCTACACCTTC. This codes for CAWSARVSNYGYTF.

This clone was picked up one time. The V and J genes are TRBV9 and TRBJ2-1; a possible D gene is TRBD1 (5 bases). V shed 0 bases and J shed 7 bases, with 8 bases lying between them. Germline CDR1 and CDR2: SGDLS and YYNGEE. CDR3 length: 13 residues. CDR3 region: CASSVVQENEQFF. CDR3 bases: TGTGCCAGCAGCGTAGTACAGGAAAATGAGCAGTTCTTC. Filled out from reference TRBV9 and TRBJ2-1, the complete variable domain reads DSGVTQTPKHLITATGQRVTLRCSPRSGDLSVYWYQQSLDQGLQFLIQYYNGEERAKGNILERFSAQQFPDLHSELNLSSLELGDSALYFCASSVVQENEQFFGPGTRLTVL.

The rearrangement uses TRBV7-9 and TRBJ1-5; 8 bases fit TRBD1. Looked up from germline, CDR1 is SEHNR and CDR2 is FQNEAQ (reference sequence). The CDR3 spans 16 residues. Trimming removed 5 bases from V and 3 bases from J; junction bases left unmatched: 9. CDR3 sequence reads: CASSPFTGGINQPQHF. DNA for the CDR3: TGTGCCAGCAGCCCCTTTACAGGGGGTATCAATCAGCCCCAGCATTTT. Full variable domain (missing parts from reference TRBV7-9 and TRBJ1-5): DTGVSQNPRHKITKRGQNVTFRCDPISEHNRLYWYRQTLGQGPEFLTYFQNEAQLEKSRLLSDRFSAERPKGSFSTLEIQRTEQGDSAMYLCASSPFTGGINQPQHFGDGTRLSIL.

The V call is TRBV5-1, the J call TRBJ2-3, with 8 positions matching TRBD2. V was clipped by 2 bases and J by 3 bases; unmatched bases: 14. The CDR3 loop spans 18 amino acids. The V gene's germline CDR1 is SGHRS and CDR2 YFSETQ. CDR3 bases: TGCGCCAGCAGCTTAGGACTAGCCCCCGGGGTAGGGACAGATACGCAGTATTTT. The encoded protein is CASSLGLAPGVGTDTQYF. The full variable domain, in which reference TRBV5-1 and TRBJ2-3 provide the parts outside the CDR3, is KAGVTQTPRYLIKTRGQQVTLSCSPISGHRSVSWYQQTPGQGLQFLFEYFSETQRNKGNFPGRFSGRQFSNSRSEMNVSTLELGDSALYLCASSLGLAPGVGTDTQYFGPGTRLTVL.

The chain recombines TRBV6-5 with TRBJ1-1, with TRBD1 identical over 7 bases. Germline loops: CDR1 MNHEY, CDR2 SVGAGI. The CDR3 contains 15 residues. V lost 7 bases and J lost 8; bases outside the gene matches: 16. DNA of the CDR3: TGTGCCAGCATCATCGTCCGGGACAGAAGAGAAGAAGCTTTCTTT. Translation gives CASIIVRDRREEAFF.

The rearrangement links TRBV6-1 to TRBJ2-5, with D possibly matching TRBD1 (6 bases). From germline, CDR1 is MNHNS and CDR2 SASEGT. V dropped 8 bases and J dropped 1 base, with 11 bases sitting between them. The CDR3 extends over 13 amino acids. The CDR3: CASGRGFQETQYF. In nucleotides, the CDR3 is TGTGCCAGCGGCAGGGGATTCCAAGAGACCCAGTACTTC.

The CDR3 spells CASSSKPGLPLETQYF. In DNA, the CDR3 is TGTGCCAGCAGCTCTAAACCGGGACTACCACTAGAGACCCAGTACTTC. This sequence joins TRBV11-3 and TRBJ2-5; 7 bases agree with TRBD2. CDR3 length: 16 residues. After removal of 4 bases from V and 4 bases from J, the junction contained 12 bases not matched to a gene. Germline V gives CDR1 SGHNT, CDR2 YENEEA.

The rearrangement joins TRBV5-1 to TRBJ2-3, with TRBD2 identical over 10 bases. The CDR3 length is 18 residues. V lost 0 bases, J lost 4 bases, and 11 bases stayed unmatched. The germline V gene encodes CDR1 SGHRS and CDR2 YFSETQ. Here the CDR3 reads CASSLAVAGGLDPDTQYF. The CDR3 DNA reads as TGCGCCAGCAGCTTGGCAGTAGCGGGAGGCCTAGATCCAGATACGCAGTATTTT.

This clone was found a few times. V gene TRBV10-2 combines with J gene TRBJ2-4, with D possibly being TRBD2 (6 bases). The V gene's germline CDR1 is WSHSY and CDR2 SAAADI. The CDR3 is made up of 16 amino acids. Between the trimmed V and J ends, which lost 5 bases and 0 bases, there was a span of 14 bases. CDR3: CASSPKGTLAKNIQYF. The CDR3 region has the DNA TGCGCCAGCAGTCCTAAAGGGACTCTAGCCAAAAACATTCAGTACTTC.